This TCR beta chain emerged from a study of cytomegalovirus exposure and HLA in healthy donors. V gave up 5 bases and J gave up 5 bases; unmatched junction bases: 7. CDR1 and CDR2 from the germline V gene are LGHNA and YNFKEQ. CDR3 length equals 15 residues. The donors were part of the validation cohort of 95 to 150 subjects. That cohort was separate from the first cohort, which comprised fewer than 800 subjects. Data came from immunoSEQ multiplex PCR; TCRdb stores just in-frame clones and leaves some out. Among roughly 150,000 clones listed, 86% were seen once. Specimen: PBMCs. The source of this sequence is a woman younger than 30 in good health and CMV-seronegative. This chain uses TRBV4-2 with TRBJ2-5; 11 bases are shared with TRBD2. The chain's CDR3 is CASSSLAGVEETQYF. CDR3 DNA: TGTGCCAGCAGCTCACTAGCGGGGGTTGAGGAGACCCAGTACTTC.